This is a list of T cell receptor beta chains from one sample in a study of blood T cells in healthy people across ages. TCRdb recomputed calls from the 5' RACE reads with MiXCR, one row per CDR3 protein. Of roughly 900,000 distinct CDR3 sequences in the sample, roughly 43% are singletons; the top ten hold about an eighth. The sample consisted of blood. These TCRs come from a man younger than 45 in good health. CDR3s include the opening cysteine and the closing phenylalanine or tryptophan.

cdr3_length: 15; v_call: TRBV6-1; j_call: TRBJ2-7; cdr3_aa: CASSASGTGPYEQYF
cdr3_length: 16; v_call: TRBV15; j_call: TRBJ1-4; cdr3_aa: CATSRGQGSTNEKLFF
cdr3_length: 16; v_call: TRBV3-1; j_call: TRBJ2-5; cdr3_aa: CASSRGTGPLQETQYF
cdr3_length: 12; v_call: TRBV29-1; j_call: TRBJ2-7; cdr3_aa: CSVEGDRDEQYF
cdr3_length: 16; v_call: TRBV6-6; j_call: TRBJ2-3; cdr3_aa: CASSYTERVPTDTQYF
cdr3_length: 16; v_call: TRBV24-1; j_call: TRBJ2-6; cdr3_aa: CATSDYSGPGQNVLTF
cdr3_length: 16; v_call: TRBV6-6; j_call: TRBJ1-5; cdr3_aa: CASIPDGQSINQPQHF
cdr3_length: 14; v_call: TRBV29-1; j_call: TRBJ2-7; cdr3_aa: CSVEASGNPYEQYF
cdr3_length: 16; v_call: TRBV6-2/TRBV6-3; j_call: TRBJ2-6; cdr3_aa: CAGLGRRGSGANVLTF
cdr3_length: 15; v_call: TRBV6-2/TRBV6-3; j_call: TRBJ2-1; cdr3_aa: CASSYGPKAWYEQFF
cdr3_length: 16; v_call: TRBV4-3; j_call: NA; cdr3_aa: CASSQVLAGAEETQYF